Listed below are T cell receptor beta chains from one sample, sequenced in a study of cytomegalovirus exposure and HLA in healthy donors. Clones were sequenced by immunoSEQ multiplex PCR, and TCRdb holds only the in-frame ones, with some missing. The sample has under 150,000 clones; about 74% are singletons. Sequenced: PBMCs. Receptors were obtained from a woman in her sixties in good health and CMV-seronegative. The CDR3 runs from the conserved cysteine through the conserved F or W. Fields, in order: J gene, D gene, V gene, CDR3 protein. D genes are given only for firm matches.

j_gene: TRBJ1-1; d_gene: -; v_gene: TRBV6-1; CDR3aa: CASSQSGTRNTEAFF
j_gene: TRBJ2-7; d_gene: -; v_gene: TRBV5-6; CDR3aa: CASSWGGTSNEQYF
j_gene: TRBJ2-2; d_gene: TRBD1; v_gene: TRBV28; CDR3aa: CASRLYGRRGTGGSKMELFF
j_gene: TRBJ1-1; d_gene: -; v_gene: TRBV5-1; CDR3aa: CASSLDPRGNTEAFF
j_gene: TRBJ1-2; d_gene: TRBD1; v_gene: TRBV29-1; CDR3aa: CSVADRVDYGYTF
j_gene: TRBJ1-2; d_gene: -; v_gene: TRBV19; CDR3aa: CASSGGQASNYGYTF
j_gene: TRBJ2-2; d_gene: -; v_gene: TRBV19; CDR3aa: CASSIIGHRANTGELFF
j_gene: TRBJ2-1; d_gene: -; v_gene: TRBV28; CDR3aa: CASSSEGLLSYNEQFF
j_gene: TRBJ1-2; d_gene: -; v_gene: TRBV28; CDR3aa: CASSPRQDLYGYTF
j_gene: TRBJ1-6; d_gene: -; v_gene: TRBV5-6; CDR3aa: CASSLVVRGSPLHF